One and the same sample provided the 14 T cell receptor beta chains below, sequenced in a study of cytotoxic CD8 clonotypes in ibrutinib-treated CLL (dated by TCRdb to about 2021). Libraries were prepared through the immunoSEQ multiplex PCR assay. TCRdb holds this immuneACCESS table with in-frame rearrangements only. Some clones are missing; in checked studies, unresolved V genes explain under half, and the rest has no known cause. The sample records about 300,000 clones, roughly two thirds of which are singletons. The top ten clones comprise roughly 6.7% of the sample. Sequences were derived from PBMCs, sampled after 36 months of ibrutinib treatment. The receptors come from a human donor with chronic lymphocytic leukemia.

The J gene is TRBJ1-2, the V gene TRBV29-1; D possibly corresponds to TRBD1 (5 bases). Trimming took off 0 bases at V and 4 bases at J, with 9 bases between the two ends. Germline CDR1 and CDR2: SQVTM and ANQGSEA. The CDR3 runs to 13 residues. The CDR3 DNA sequence: TGCAGCGTTGAAGAACTGAGGGGCTATGGCTACACCTTC. Its protein is CSVEELRGYGYTF.

This clone has a handful of counts. V and J are TRBV19 and TRBJ1-1, with 7 nucleotides matching TRBD1. Germline V CDR1 and CDR2: LNHDA, SQIVND (reference sequence). This CDR3 is built from 14 residues. V trimming: 6 bases; J trimming: 0 bases; junction bases outside the gene matches: 4. The CDR3 DNA is TGTGCCAGTAGATGGGACAGCATGAACACTGAAGCTTTCTTT. Translation gives CASRWDSMNTEAFF.

This clone occurred once. The CDR3 region has the DNA TGTGCCAGCAGCCGACACGTCCGGGACAATGAGCAGTTCTTC. It yields the protein CASSRHVRDNEQFF. This chain links TRBV7-2 with TRBJ2-1, with unresolved D. The CDR3 runs 14 residues. CDR1 and CDR2 (germline): SGHTA, FQGNSA. Trimming removed 5 bases from V and 5 bases from J, with 13 bases in between. The complete variable domain, with remaining parts taken from reference TRBV7-2 and TRBJ2-1, reads GAGVSQSPSNKVTEKGKDVELRCDPISGHTALYWYRQSLGQGLEFLIYFQGNSAPDKSGLPSDRFSAERTGGSVSTLTIQRTQQEDSAVYLCASSRHVRDNEQFFGPGTRLTVL.

J is TRBJ1-4 and V is TRBV29-1; D remains ambiguous. Germline V CDR1 and CDR2: SQVTM, ANQGSEA. CDR3 length equals 11 residues. Trimming removed 4 bases from V and 3 bases from J, with 3 bases in between. The CDR3 nucleotides read TGCAGCGTTGTGTCTAATGAAAAACTGTTTTTT. It specifies CSVVSNEKLFF.

This clone turned up a few times. The chain recombines TRBV4-1 with TRBJ2-7, with TRBD1 identical over 7 bases. Germline lookup yields CDR1 MGHRA and CDR2 YSYEKL. V trimming: 3 bases; J trimming: 4 bases; junction bases outside the gene matches: 9. The CDR3 has 15 amino acids. CDR3 amino acids: CASSHASGTDYEQYF. Written as DNA, the CDR3 is TGCGCCAGCAGCCATGCTTCAGGGACAGATTACGAGCAGTACTTC.

In its sample, this clone was seen once. The chain employs TRBV15 and TRBJ2-1; TRBD2 matches 13 bases. Germline V CDR1 and CDR2: LNHNV, YYDKDF (reference sequence). The junction had 6 bases not matched to a gene; V was cut back by 1 base and J by 9 bases. This CDR3 spans 16 amino acids. CDR3 sequence: CATSRGRTSGSSEQFF. The CDR3 DNA reads as TGTGCCACCAGCAGAGGTAGGACTAGCGGGAGTAGTGAGCAGTTCTTC.

This clone was detected a few times. V is TRBV15 and J is TRBJ1-1; TRBD1 matches at 7 bases. CDR1 and CDR2 from the germline V gene are LNHNV and YYDKDF (reference sequence). The CDR3 is 13 residues long. Losses at the gene ends were 1 base for V and 6 bases for J; bases not matched to a gene: 2. In nucleotides, the CDR3 is TGTGCCACCAGCAGAGGAGACAGGGCTGAAGCTTTCTTT. This codes for CATSRGDRAEAFF.

This clone was counted a few times. The rearrangement uses TRBV9 and TRBJ1-6; the D is unclear. Looked up from germline, CDR1 is SGDLS and CDR2 is YYNGEE. There are 14 residues in the CDR3. V gave up 2 bases and J gave up 9 bases, with 12 bases separating them. CDR3 residues: CASSVSGSGSPLHF. Written as DNA, the CDR3 is TGTGCCAGCAGCGTTTCGGGGTCCGGTTCACCCCTCCACTTT. The full variable domain, with the rest looked up from reference TRBV9 and TRBJ1-6, is DSGVTQTPKHLITATGQRVTLRCSPRSGDLSVYWYQQSLDQGLQFLIQYYNGEERAKGNILERFSAQQFPDLHSELNLSSLELGDSALYFCASSVSGSGSPLHFGNGTRLTVT.

The table lists this clone with a count of one. The chain uses TRBV19 and TRBJ2-7; no clear D gene. The CDR3 is 13 amino acids. V lost 6 bases and J 3 bases, leaving 12 bases between the germline ends. Germline lookup yields CDR1 LNHDA and CDR2 SQIVND (reference sequence). The CDR3: CASSQPPFYEQYF. The CDR3 region has the DNA TGTGCCAGTAGCCAGCCTCCTTTCTACGAGCAGTACTTC.

The rearrangement joins TRBV6-5 to TRBJ1-6; TRBD1 matches 8 bases. Germline lookup yields CDR1 MNHEY and CDR2 SVGAGI. V gave up 7 bases and J gave up 7 bases; unmatched junction bases: 3. This CDR3 has 13 amino acids. The DNA of the CDR3 is TGTGCCAGCACCGGACAGGGCAATTCACCCCTCCACTTT. It codes for CASTGQGNSPLHF.

Comment on this clone: The conserved closing phenylalanine or tryptophan is absent in this CDR3, likely reflecting a read error. The DNA is omitted, as the CDR3 cannot be located on it reliably, and the CDR3 follows TCRdb's listing. V usage is TRBV6-1 and J usage is TRBJ1-2; the table's TRBD1 call for D was not verified on the DNA. Germline V gives CDR1 MNHNS, CDR2 SASEGT. Ends included, the CDR3 has 13 residues. CDR3 residues: CASSESPRTPHRV.

J is TRBJ2-1 and V is TRBV2, with 9 nucleotides matching TRBD1. This CDR3 has 13 residues. V gave up 6 bases and J gave up 8 bases; unmatched junction bases: 5. Germline loops: CDR1 SNHLY, CDR2 FYNNEI. Here the CDR3 DNA reads TGTGCCAGCAGGGACAGGGGCAGGGATGAGCAGTTCTTC. It codes for CASRDRGRDEQFF.

This chain joins TRBV7-6 and TRBJ2-7; D gene uncertain. V was trimmed by 5 bases and J by 0 bases, leaving 17 bases between them. The CDR3 length is 16 residues. The germline V gene encodes CDR1 SGHVS and CDR2 FNYEAQ. The CDR3 DNA is TGTGCCAGCAGCCCTTTTGATTACCGGAGCTCCTACGAGCAGTACTTC. Its translation: CASSPFDYRSSYEQYF.

The chain employs TRBV6-5 and TRBJ1-1, with D perhaps TRBD1 (6 bases). The CDR3 runs 13 residues. V gave up 0 bases and J gave up 7 bases, with 9 bases separating them. Germline CDR1 reads MNHEY; CDR2 reads SVGAGI. The CDR3 DNA reads TGTGCCAGCAGTTACTCCCGGGACAATGAAGCTTTCTTT. It specifies CASSYSRDNEAFF.